The rows below give T cell receptor beta chains drawn from one sample of a study of blood T cell repertoires in COVID-19. Profiling relied on immunoSEQ multiplex PCR, and the TCRdb table lists in-frame clones only, not all of them. The table includes 130,000 or so clones, under 90% detected once. The specimen was peripheral blood. All receptors derive from a woman in her sixties with acute or convalescent COVID-19. CDR3s include the opening cysteine and the closing phenylalanine or tryptophan. D genes are given only for firm matches. The size entry is marked missing in some rows and otherwise reads once, few, many or a size class.

J gene,V gene,clone size,D gene,CDR3 protein,CDR3 DNA
TRBJ1-5,TRBV18,once,TRBD1,CASSRDSHSNQPQHF,TGTGCCAGCTCACGGGACAGTCATAGCAATCAGCCCCAGCATTTT
TRBJ2-2,TRBV12-5,-,TRBD2,CASGFSGLSGTTQDTGELFF,TGTGCTAGTGGTTTCTCTGGCCTCTCCGGGACTACCCAGGACACCGGGGAGCTGTTTTTT
TRBJ1-2,TRBV18,-,TRBD1,CASSPGQEAGYTF,TGTGCCAGCTCCCCAGGACAGGAGGCCGGCTACACCTTC
TRBJ2-3,TRBV19,once,TRBD2,CATSGTSGISTDTQYF,TGTGCCACCTCCGGGACTAGCGGGATAAGCACAGATACGCAGTATTTT
TRBJ1-6,TRBV27,once,TRBD1,CASSSADRANSPLHF,TGTGCCAGCAGTTCCGCGGACAGGGCCAATTCACCCCTCCACTTT
TRBJ2-3,TRBV5-5,-,TRBD1,CASSLPGTGVTDTQYF,TGTGCCAGCAGCCTCCCCGGGACAGGGGTCACAGATACGCAGTATTTT
TRBJ1-1,TRBV11-2,-,-,CASSAQGRDEAFF,TGTGCCAGCAGCGCCCAGGGGAGGGATGAAGCTTTCTTT
TRBJ1-2,TRBV28,-,TRBD1,CASRVGQGYGYTF,TGTGCCAGCAGGGTTGGACAGGGCTACGGCTACACCTTC
TRBJ1-2,TRBV30,few,-,CAWRAGLRHSTF,TGTGCCTGGAGGGCGGGACTTAGGCATTCCACCTTC
TRBJ1-1,TRBV7-9,-,-,CASSLAGRGSTEAFF,TGTGCCAGCAGCTTAGCGGGTAGGGGGAGCACTGAAGCTTTCTTT
TRBJ1-2,TRBV7-9,-,-,CASSSRGDGYTF,TGTGCCAGCAGCTCCAGGGGAGACGGCTACACCTTC
TRBJ2-1,TRBV10-1,-,TRBD1,CASSQTGTGVNEQFF,TGCGCCAGCAGCCAAACCGGGACAGGGGTCAATGAGCAGTTCTTC
TRBJ1-2,TRBV12-3/TRBV12-4,-,-,CASSFREEDGYTF,TGTGCCAGCAGTTTCCGGGAAGAGGATGGCTACACCTTC
TRBJ2-5,TRBV5-1,-,-,CASSLGAGSGETQYF,TGCGCCAGCAGCTTGGGTGCAGGTAGTGGAGAGACCCAGTACTTC
TRBJ1-5,TRBV7-9,-,-,CASSLGQYSNQPQHF,TGTGCCAGCAGCTTAGGACAATATAGCAATCAGCCCCAGCATTTT
TRBJ1-1,TRBV20-1,-,-,CSASTAGPEAFF,TGCAGTGCTAGTACTGCGGGGCCTGAAGCTTTCTTT
TRBJ1-2,TRBV30,-,TRBD1,CAWSAGQATMGYTF,TGTGCCTGGAGTGCTGGACAGGCCACGATGGGCTACACCTTC
TRBJ1-1,TRBV6-6,-,-,CASSLTAQNTEAFF,TGTGCCAGCAGTTTGACAGCGCAGAACACTGAAGCTTTCTTT
TRBJ2-7,TRBV5-1,few,TRBD1,CASSSGTGGGNEQYF,TGCGCCAGCAGCTCCGGGACAGGGGGCGGGAACGAGCAGTACTTC
TRBJ2-1,TRBV7-9,-,-,CASSLQGPLYNEQFF,TGTGCCAGCAGCTTACAGGGTCCCCTCTACAATGAGCAGTTCTTC
TRBJ1-5,TRBV19,-,TRBD1,CASSISPGQGNQPQHF,TGTGCCAGTAGTATATCTCCGGGACAGGGGAATCAGCCCCAGCATTTT
TRBJ1-3,TRBV5-8,-,-,CASSFWGRHGNTIYF,TGTGCCAGCAGCTTCTGGGGGCGGCATGGAAACACCATATATTTT
TRBJ1-1,TRBV19,-,-,CASSPGQTEAFF,TGTGCCAGTAGTCCAGGACAAACTGAAGCTTTCTTT
TRBJ2-1,TRBV19,-,TRBD2,CASSTGTSDYNEQFF,TGTGCCAGTAGTACCGGGACTAGCGACTACAATGAGCAGTTCTTC
TRBJ2-7,TRBV5-4,-,TRBD1,CASSIPTGSLYEQYF,TGTGCCAGCAGCATTCCGACAGGGTCTTTGTACGAGCAGTACTTC
TRBJ1-1,TRBV11-3,few,TRBD1,CASSAGDRETEAFF,TGTGCCAGCAGCGCGGGGGACAGGGAAACTGAAGCTTTCTTT
TRBJ1-2,TRBV30,-,TRBD1,CAWRAPGGNYGYTF,TGTGCCTGGAGAGCACCAGGGGGGAACTATGGCTACACCTTC
TRBJ1-2,TRBV24-1,-,-,CATSECLVNRLSYGYTF,TGTGCCACCAGTGAGTGCTTGGTCAATAGACTGAGCTATGGCTACACCTTC
TRBJ2-7,TRBV5-1,-,TRBD1,CASSRGQGGGDEQYF,TGCGCCAGCAGCAGAGGACAGGGGGGGGGCGACGAGCAGTACTTC
TRBJ1-6,TRBV11-2,-,-,CASSSREDSPLHF,TGTGCCAGCAGCTCTAGAGAGGATTCACCCCTCCACTTT
TRBJ1-1,TRBV7-9,-,TRBD1,CASSQLGQGNTEAFF,TGTGCCAGCAGCCAACTAGGACAGGGGAACACTGAAGCTTTCTTT
TRBJ1-1,TRBV25-1,-,-,CASSEYDQWNTEAFF,TGTGCCAGCAGTGAATACGATCAGTGGAACACTGAAGCTTTCTTT
TRBJ1-3,TRBV5-1,few,-,CASSLDGAGNTIYF,TGCGCCAGCAGCTTGGACGGAGCTGGAAACACCATATATTTT
TRBJ1-2,TRBV27,few,TRBD1,CASSLTRTGLGGYTF,TGTGCCAGCAGTCTCACGCGGACAGGGCTGGGGGGCTACACCTTC
TRBJ2-7,TRBV4-1,-,TRBD2,CASSQDSGGLYEQYF,TGCGCCAGCAGCCAAGATAGCGGGGGCCTCTACGAGCAGTACTTC
TRBJ1-3,TRBV10-2,-,-,CASSPGSSGNTIYF,TGCGCCAGCAGCCCAGGCTCCTCTGGAAACACCATATATTTT
TRBJ1-1,TRBV27,-,TRBD1,CASIQRPGQPNTEAFF,TGTGCCAGCATCCAAAGACCGGGACAGCCGAACACTGAAGCTTTCTTT
TRBJ1-6,TRBV6-5,-,-,CASTSFGGSNSPLHF,TGTGCCAGCACCTCTTTTGGGGGGTCTAATTCACCCCTCCACTTT
TRBJ2-3,TRBV3-1/TRBV3-2,-,-,CASSQDGVGGSRADTQYF,TGTGCCAGCAGCCAAGATGGGGTCGGGGGTTCCAGGGCAGATACGCAGTATTTT
TRBJ1-2,TRBV13,-,-,CASSPRARGTSYTF,TGTGCCAGCAGCCCGCGAGCGAGAGGTACTAGCTACACCTTC
TRBJ1-2,TRBV19,few,-,CASSNQIYGYTF,TGTGCCAGTAGCAATCAGATTTATGGCTACACCTTC
TRBJ1-6,TRBV27,-,-,CASSPGRAFNSPLHF,TGTGCCAGCAGTCCTGGGAGGGCGTTCAATTCACCCCTCCACTTT
TRBJ1-1,TRBV25-1,-,-,CASSDSSRNTEAFF,TGTGCCAGCAGTGACAGTTCCAGAAACACTGAAGCTTTCTTT
TRBJ1-5,TRBV5-3,few,-,CARQKRTTYSNQPQHF,TGTGCCAGACAGAAGAGAACTACTTATAGCAATCAGCCCCAGCATTTT
TRBJ2-7,TRBV2,-,TRBD1,CASRGTGVLNEQYF,TGTGCCAGCAGGGGGACAGGGGTCTTAAACGAGCAGTACTTC
TRBJ1-4,TRBV2,-,-,CASRATTNEKLFF,TGTGCCAGCAGGGCAACCACGAATGAAAAACTGTTTTTT
TRBJ1-5,TRBV28,-,-,CASSLLGGQPQHF,TGTGCCAGCAGTTTACTCGGAGGTCAGCCCCAGCATTTT
TRBJ2-6,TRBV5-4,-,-,CASSLQGSGANVLTF,TGTGCCAGCAGCTTACAGGGTTCTGGGGCCAACGTCCTGACTTTC
TRBJ2-3,TRBV9,-,TRBD1,CASSGQGLDTDTQYF,TGTGCCAGCAGCGGACAGGGCCTAGACACAGATACGCAGTATTTT
TRBJ2-2,TRBV5-1,-,TRBD1,CASSPGQSTGELFF,TGCGCCAGCAGCCCGGGACAGAGCACCGGGGAGCTGTTTTTT
TRBJ1-2,TRBV30,-,-,CAWSDGLYGYTF,TGTGCCTGGAGTGACGGACTCTATGGCTACACCTTC
TRBJ1-6,TRBV30,-,TRBD1,CAWADRETSPLHF,TGTGCCTGGGCGGACAGGGAAACTTCACCCCTCCACTTT
TRBJ1-1,TRBV6-2/TRBV6-3,-,-,CASSYSETRTEAFF,TGTGCCAGCAGTTACTCCGAGACAAGGACTGAAGCTTTCTTT
TRBJ2-1,TRBV7-9,-,TRBD2,CASSFENWRGYNEQFF,TGTGCCAGCAGCTTCGAGAACTGGCGGGGGTACAATGAGCAGTTCTTC
TRBJ2-2,TRBV9,-,-,CASSVIPTGPGELFF,TGTGCCAGCAGCGTAATCCCTACTGGGCCCGGGGAGCTGTTTTTT